Presented here are 21 T cell receptor beta chains from one specimen sequenced in a study of blood T cells in healthy people across ages. A J-beta primer mix and a sample-barcoded 5' primer were used in a second PCR of roughly 6 to 12 cycles. MiXCR, run by TCRdb on the 5' RACE reads, gives a single entry per CDR3 protein. The sample holds some 1.1 million distinct CDR3 sequences; about two fifths are singletons and the top ten take around 13%. Material: blood. These receptors were taken from a man younger than 35 in good health.

This clonotype was counted once. The V call is TRBV4-3, the J call TRBJ2-5; possible D gene TRBD2, 6 bases. The DNA end is more similar to TRBJ2-4, so the J call may be wrong. The CDR3 consists of 16 residues. CDR1 and CDR2 (germline): LGHNA, YSLEER. The CDR3 nucleotides read TGCGCCAGCAGCCAAGAGGCGGGGTATGGCAAAAACATTCAGTACTTC. Its protein product is CASSQEAGYGKNIQYF.

The chain's CDR3 is CASSQGLDDFEQFF. The CDR3 region has the DNA TGCGCCAGCAGCCAAGGACTAGATGACTTTGAGCAGTTCTTC. The chain uses TRBV4-3 and TRBJ2-1; TRBD2 is a possible D gene (6 bases). This CDR3 is built from 14 residues. Trimming stripped 1 base from V and 9 bases from J, with 13 bases between. Germline lookup yields CDR1 LGHNA and CDR2 YSLEER.

The chain employs TRBV7-2 and TRBJ1-5, with D hard to call. This CDR3 has 13 amino acids. Germline loops: CDR1 SGHTA, CDR2 FQGNSA. The ends were cut back, 3 bases at V and 6 bases at J, with 9 bases in the middle. This CDR3 is CASSFYSLQPQHF. CDR3 sequence (DNA): TGTGCCAGCAGCTTCTACAGTCTTCAGCCCCAGCATTTT.

The chain is built from TRBV20-1 and TRBJ2-7; 9 nucleotides agree with TRBD2. V trimming: 1 base; J trimming: 3 bases; junction bases outside the gene matches: 10. The CDR3 is made up of 16 amino acids. CDR1 is DFQATT, CDR2 SNEGSKA, per germline (reference sequence). Here the CDR3 DNA reads TGCAGTGCTAGAGGTTCGGCTAGCGGGAACATCTACGAGCAGTACTTC. This encodes CSARGSASGNIYEQYF.

This clonotype came up a few times. The chain employs TRBV4-3 and TRBJ2-7; D gene ambiguous. CDR1 is LGHNA, CDR2 YSLEER, per germline. The CDR3 is 15 residues long. Trimming took 1 base from V and 0 from J, leaving 10 bases between them. The DNA of the CDR3 is TGCGCCAGCAGCCAAGGGAGTTGGGACTCCTACGAGCAGTACTTC. This encodes CASSQGSWDSYEQYF.

The V and J genes are TRBV11-1 and TRBJ2-2; D is undetermined. V was pared by 6 bases and J by 1 base, with 9 bases between. There are 14 residues in the CDR3. The V gene's germline CDR1 is SGHAT and CDR2 FQDESV (reference sequence). In nucleotides, the CDR3 is TGTGCCAGCAGTAGACCGATGAACACCGGGGAGCTGTTTTTT. This translates into CASSRPMNTGELFF.

This clonotype was seen repeatedly, ten times or more. The chain joins TRBV7-2 to TRBJ1-6; TRBD1 is a possible D gene (5 bases). Germline V gene lookup returns CDR1 SGHTA and CDR2 FQGNSA. This CDR3 spans 14 amino acids. Trimming removed 0 bases at V and 7 bases at J, with 7 bases between. The CDR3 reads CASSLAAGNSPLHF. The CDR3, as DNA: TGTGCCAGCAGCTTAGCAGCAGGGAATTCACCCCTCCACTTT.

This clonotype has a handful of counts. The rearrangement uses TRBV29-1 and TRBJ2-1; D is ambiguous. Germline V CDR1 and CDR2: SQVTM, ANQGSEA. Trimming took 3 bases from V and 15 from J, leaving 15 bases between them. The CDR3 runs 11 residues. The CDR3 sequence is CSVEGSCKSFF. DNA for the CDR3: TGCAGCGTTGAGGGGTCCTGCAAGTCGTTCTTC.

The table lists this clonotype with a few counts. This sequence joins TRBV5-1 and TRBJ2-1; 7 bases are a match to TRBD2. Germline values: CDR1 SGHRS, CDR2 YFSETQ. The CDR3 spans 15 residues. V gave up 0 bases and J gave up 6 bases; unmatched junction bases: 6. CDR3 loop: CASSLELAIPNEQFF. The CDR3 bases are TGCGCCAGCAGCTTGGAACTAGCGATTCCCAATGAGCAGTTCTTC.

The V gene is TRBV4-1, the J gene TRBJ2-3; 9 nucleotides line up with TRBD2. After removal of 1 base from V and 5 bases from J, the junction contained 10 bases not matched to a gene. Germline CDR1 and CDR2: MGHRA and YSYEKL. The CDR3 is 17 amino acids. The CDR3: CASSQAQRRGGIDTQYF. The CDR3, as DNA: TGCGCCAGCAGCCAAGCCCAGAGGCGGGGGGGCATAGATACGCAGTATTTT.

The chain employs TRBV5-1 and TRBJ2-5; D not certain. Per the germline V gene, CDR1 is SGHRS and CDR2 is YFSETQ. CDR3 length equals 13 residues. The V end was cut by 2 bases, the J end by 4 bases, with 9 bases between. The CDR3 loop reads CASSFGFGETQYF. The CDR3 DNA reads TGCGCCAGCAGCTTTGGGTTTGGAGAGACCCAGTACTTC. The full variable domain, rest sourced from reference TRBV5-1 and TRBJ2-5, is KAGVTQTPRYLIKTRGQQVTLSCSPISGHRSVSWYQQTPGQGLQFLFEYFSETQRNKGNFPGRFSGRQFSNSRSEMNVSTLELGDSALYLCASSFGFGETQYFGPGTRLLVL.

The J gene is TRBJ2-5, the V gene TRBV20-1, with D perhaps TRBD1 (6 bases). V was cut by 5 bases and J by 1 base, with 14 bases left in between. This CDR3 comprises 14 residues. Germline assignment: CDR1 DFQATT and CDR2 SNEGSKA (reference sequence). CDR3 DNA sequence: TGCAGTGCTCGGAAGACAGGAGTCCAAGAGACCCAGTACTTC. Residues: CSARKTGVQETQYF.

The J gene is TRBJ1-1, the V gene TRBV30; D unresolved. The CDR3 has 12 residues. Germline V lookup: CDR1 GTSNPN, CDR2 SVGIG (reference sequence). Trimming stripped 2 bases from V and 1 base from J, with 5 bases between. CDR3 loop: CAWSRENTEAFF. The CDR3 DNA sequence: TGTGCCTGGAGTAGGGAGAACACTGAAGCTTTCTTT.

There are a few counts of this clonotype. V and J are TRBV7-9 and TRBJ1-5; D uncertain. The CDR3 is 16 residues long. V dropped 1 base and J dropped 8 bases, with 18 bases sitting between them. The germline V gene encodes CDR1 SEHNR and CDR2 FQNEAQ (reference sequence). This chain's CDR3 is CASSLEVQLKGEPQHF. The CDR3 region has the DNA TGTGCCAGCAGCTTAGAAGTACAACTAAAAGGAGAGCCCCAGCATTTT.

There are a few counts of this clonotype. CDR3 DNA sequence: TGCAGTGCTATACGGGGGCCTACAGATACGCAGTATTTT. Its translation is CSAIRGPTDTQYF. The genes are TRBV20-1 and TRBJ2-3; either TRBD1 or TRBD2 may supply D (6 bases each). In germline, CDR1 is DFQATT, CDR2 SNEGSKA (reference sequence). V shed 4 bases and J shed 3 bases, with 11 bases lying between them. CDR3 length: 13 amino acids.

The V and J genes are TRBV5-1 and TRBJ1-1; no clear D. The CDR3 loop spans 13 amino acids. Trimming took off 7 bases at V and 0 bases at J, with 10 bases between the two ends. CDR1 and CDR2 from the germline V gene are SGHRS and YFSETQ. The CDR3 spells CASVREMNTEAFF. CDR3 nucleotide sequence: TGCGCCAGCGTTAGAGAGATGAACACTGAAGCTTTCTTT.

In its sample, this clonotype was seen a few times. The V gene is TRBV3-1, the J gene TRBJ2-1, with 7 positions matching TRBD2. Germline lookup yields CDR1 LGHDT and CDR2 YNNKEL (reference sequence). The V segment lost 1 base and the J segment 7 bases; nucleotides outside the gene matches: 13. The CDR3 loop spans 17 amino acids. CDR3 coding DNA: TGTGCCAGCAGCCAAGCTAGGCCAGGGTCGGGGGGAAATGAGCAGTTCTTC. This gives the protein CASSQARPGSGGNEQFF.

Here the CDR3 DNA reads TGTGCCAGCAGGCCACCGTCGGGTGAAAAACTGTTTTTT. This encodes CASRPPSGEKLFF. V usage is TRBV6-2 or TRBV6-3 and J usage is TRBJ1-4; D is unclear. V was pared by 6 bases and J by 7 bases, with 12 bases between. Germline CDR1 and CDR2: MNHEY and SVGEGT. The CDR3 has 13 residues.

The rearrangement uses TRBV7-8 and TRBJ1-6; D ambiguous. The ends were cut back, 5 bases at V and 6 bases at J, with 14 bases in the middle. The CDR3 covers 15 residues. Germline CDR1 is SGHVS and CDR2 is FQNEAQ. The CDR3 DNA follows: TGTGCCAGCAGCCCGGGAACTACCATTAATTCACCCCTCCACTTT. Amino acid sequence: CASSPGTTINSPLHF.

The rearrangement joins TRBV5-6 to TRBJ2-7; no reliable D call. The CDR3 contains 15 residues. Per the germline V gene, CDR1 is SGHDT and CDR2 is YYEEEE. Trimming pared 2 bases from V and 0 bases from J, leaving 12 bases between. DNA of the CDR3: TGTGCCAGCAGCTTTTGGCAAGAGAACTCCTACGAGCAGTACTTC. Its protein product is CASSFWQENSYEQYF.

In this sample, this clonotype turned up a few times. This rearrangement joins TRBV2 to TRBJ1-5, with D tentatively TRBD1 (6 bases). This CDR3 spans 15 amino acids. Per the germline V gene, CDR1 is SNHLY and CDR2 is FYNNEI. V lost 8 bases to trimming and J lost 1 base, with 15 bases between them. The CDR3 DNA sequence: TGTGCCAGCCTCATACAGGGAGGGAGCAATCAGCCCCAGCATTTT. This encodes CASLIQGGSNQPQHF.